This T cell receptor beta chain was captured by sequencing in a study of blood T cell repertoires in COVID-19. Study at large: Material from acute and convalescent COVID-19 was sourced from the United States, Italy and Spain. Nucleic acid was either cDNA or gDNA, and it came from T cells, B-cell-depleted T cells, or PBMCs.

This CDR3 has 14 residues. Germline CDR1 is WSHSY and CDR2 is SAAADI. Trimming took off 5 bases at V and 6 bases at J, with 14 bases between the two ends. Original data processing: Amplification from reference gene primers served as the basis for estimated nucleated cell counts. Generated by immunoSEQ multiplex PCR, the TCRdb table keeps only in-frame clones and is missing some. That table gives V, J and clone size, and the DNA gave D and trimming. The sample yields 120,000 or so clones, more than 70% seen once. Sample: peripheral blood. The genes are TRBV10-2 and TRBJ2-1; weak D call: TRBD2 (6 bases). The receptor's source is a human donor in a cohort sampled during active COVID-19. CDR3 amino acids: CASSTGARANEQFF. The CDR3 region has the DNA TGCGCCAGCAGTACGGGAGCGCGAGCCAATGAGCAGTTCTTC.